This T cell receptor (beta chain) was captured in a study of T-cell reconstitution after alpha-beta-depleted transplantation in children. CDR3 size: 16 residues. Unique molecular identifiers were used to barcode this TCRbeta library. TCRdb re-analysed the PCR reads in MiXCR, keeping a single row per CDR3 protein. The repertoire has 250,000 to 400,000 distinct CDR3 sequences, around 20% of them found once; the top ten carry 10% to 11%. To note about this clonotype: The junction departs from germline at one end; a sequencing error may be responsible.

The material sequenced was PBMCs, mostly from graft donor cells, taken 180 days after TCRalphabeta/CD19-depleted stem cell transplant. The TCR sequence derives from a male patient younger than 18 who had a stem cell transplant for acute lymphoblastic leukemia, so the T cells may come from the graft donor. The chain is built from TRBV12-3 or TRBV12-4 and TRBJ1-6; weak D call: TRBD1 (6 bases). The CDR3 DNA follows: TGTGCCAGCAGTTTAGGCAGGGGCTCCTATAATTCATCCCTCCACTTT. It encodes CASSLGRGSYNSSLHF.